The 15 T cell receptor beta chains given below trace back to one sample, sequenced in a study of low-dose radiotherapy and immunotherapy resistance in tumors. Amplification of TCRs used a constant-region primer and V-primer adapter for roughly 21 PCR cycles. TCRdb used MiXCR to reprocess the reads, holding one entry per CDR3 protein. The table has about 46,000 distinct CDR3 sequences, approximately 12% seen once; the top ten hold approximately 6.2%. The time point denotes: before trial treatment. The material was PBMCs, obtained before treatment. Receptors were obtained from a female donor with ovarian cancer.

This clonotype has at least ten counts. The chain is built from TRBV20-1 and TRBJ2-7, with D perhaps TRBD1 or TRBD2 (6 bases each). The ends were cut back, 4 bases at V and 3 bases at J, with 7 bases in the middle. The CDR3 extends over 11 amino acids. Per the germline V gene, CDR1 is DFQATT and CDR2 is SNEGSKA (reference sequence). Here the CDR3 reads CSAKGGYEQYF. CDR3 nucleotide sequence: TGCAGTGCTAAGGGGGGCTACGAGCAGTACTTC.

Many counts were recorded for this clonotype. The genes are TRBV12-3 or TRBV12-4 and TRBJ1-6, with D perhaps matching TRBD1 (5 bases). The CDR3 totals 16 residues. V was trimmed by 6 bases and J by 9 bases, leaving 21 bases between them. The CDR3 bases are TGTGCCAGCAGCCTACGGGGACGGACCTCGGGTTCACCCCTCCACTTT. Translation: CASSLRGRTSGSPLHF.

This clonotype was counted ten times or more. The chain uses TRBV20-1 and TRBJ2-5; D gene ambiguous. Deletions cut 1 base from V and 0 bases from J, with 6 bases between. The CDR3 loop spans 13 amino acids. Germline lookup yields CDR1 DFQATT and CDR2 SNEGSKA (reference sequence). The DNA of the CDR3 is TGCAGTGCTAGAGCCCAGTACCAAGAGACCCAGTACTTC. As protein: CSARAQYQETQYF.

In its sample, this clonotype was seen many times. The chain is built from TRBV25-1 and TRBJ2-2; 8 bases match TRBD1. After removal of 7 bases from V and 1 base from J, the junction contained 2 bases not matched to a gene. CDR3 length equals 14 residues. CDR1 and CDR2 from the germline V gene are MGHDK and SYGVNS. The CDR3 protein is CASTRGQNTGELFF. CDR3 bases: TGTGCCAGCACCAGGGGGCAGAACACCGGGGAGCTGTTTTTT.

This clonotype was detected only once. The chain has TRBV7-2 and TRBJ1-5, with 11 nucleotides matching TRBD1. CDR1 and CDR2 from the germline V gene are SGHTA and FQGNSA. This CDR3 has 13 amino acids. After removal of 8 bases from V and 7 bases from J, the junction contained 4 bases not matched to a gene. CDR3 DNA sequence: TGTGCCAGCGCGGACAGGGGGCAGCAGCCCCAGCATTTT. This sequence encodes CASADRGQQPQHF.

This clonotype was detected ten times or more. The V call is TRBV10-2, the J call TRBJ2-3; 9 nucleotides match TRBD2. Germline values: CDR1 WSHSY, CDR2 SAAADI. Trimming cost V 3 bases and J 14 bases; bases outside gene matches: 12. The CDR3 has 14 amino acids. CDR3 sequence (DNA): TGCGCCAGCAGTGAATTAGCGGGAGTCCACCACGCGTATTTT. This encodes CASSELAGVHHAYF.

This clonotype was recorded many times. The chain uses TRBV2 and TRBJ2-2; D call uncertain. This CDR3 contains 12 residues. The germline V gene encodes CDR1 SNHLY and CDR2 FYNNEI. Between the trimmed V and J ends, which lost 8 bases and 4 bases, there was a span of 8 bases. The CDR3 protein is CASGASTGELFF. In DNA form, the CDR3 reads TGTGCCAGCGGCGCTAGCACCGGGGAGCTGTTTTTT.

This clonotype was found many times. V is TRBV2 and J is TRBJ2-7; a weak D match, TRBD2 (6 bases). The V end lost 9 bases, the J end lost 3 bases, and 12 bases lay between the germline ends. This CDR3 spans 12 amino acids. In germline, CDR1 is SNHLY, CDR2 FYNNEI. The CDR3 DNA follows: TGTGCCAGGGGACTTGAAAGCTACGAGCAGTACTTC. It specifies CARGLESYEQYF.

This sequence joins TRBV7-6 and TRBJ2-1, with TRBD2 matching over 9 bases. The CDR3 length is 15 residues. Germline loops: CDR1 SGHVS, CDR2 FNYEAQ. V was clipped by 5 bases and J by 8 bases; unmatched bases: 10. CDR3: CASSRRGLAGHEQFF. CDR3 coding DNA: TGTGCCAGCAGCCGTCGCGGGCTAGCGGGACATGAGCAGTTCTTC.

This rearrangement joins TRBV5-5 to TRBJ2-1, with TRBD2 identical over 9 bases. Germline-derived CDR1 and CDR2 are SGHKS and YYEKEE (reference sequence). The CDR3 totals 16 residues. V lost 0 bases and J lost 4; bases outside the gene matches: 5. CDR3 nucleotides: TGTGCCAGCAGCTTGGCCGCTAGCGGGGATTACAATGAGCAGTTCTTC. It translates to CASSLAASGDYNEQFF.

In regard to this clonotype: At one end the junction does not follow the germline gene, possibly because of a read error. The chain joins TRBV27 to TRBJ2-1, with TRBD1 as a possible D gene (6 bases). This CDR3 is 11 amino acids long. Looked up from germline, CDR1 is MNHEY and CDR2 is SMNVEV (reference sequence). CDR3 protein: CATTRGNEQLF. The CDR3 DNA reads as TGTGCCACCACGAGGGGGAATGAGCAGTTGTTC.

This clonotype has only a few counts. J is TRBJ2-5 and V is TRBV29-1; 7 bases agree with TRBD1. V lost 8 bases, J lost 4 bases, and 10 bases stayed unmatched. CDR3 length equals 13 residues. Germline V gives CDR1 SQVTM, CDR2 ANQGSEA. CDR3 in DNA: TGCAGCACCTCAGGCAGGGGGACAGAGACCCAGTACTTC. Translation gives CSTSGRGTETQYF.

This clonotype was detected many times. The V call is TRBV12-3 or TRBV12-4, the J call TRBJ1-3; the D is unclear. Trimming left V 8 bases short and J 2 bases short, with 13 bases between. This CDR3 comprises 14 residues. DNA for the CDR3: TGTGCCAGCCGAACCGGGGTCCCTGGAAACACCATATATTTT. The encoded protein is CASRTGVPGNTIYF.

At least ten counts were recorded for this clonotype. The chain carries TRBV7-9 and TRBJ2-1; the D is unclear. Trimming stripped 2 bases from V and 8 bases from J, with 7 bases between. The CDR3 runs to 12 residues. Germline V gene lookup returns CDR1 SEHNR and CDR2 FQNEAQ (reference sequence). The CDR3 DNA sequence: TGTGCCAGCAGCTTATTTGGCGATGAGCAGTTCTTC. As protein: CASSLFGDEQFF.

This clonotype came up many times. This rearrangement joins TRBV5-6 to TRBJ2-1; 7 bases agree with TRBD2. With V trimmed by 4 bases and J by 14 bases, 6 bases remained unmatched. This CDR3 region has 11 residues. Germline V lookup: CDR1 SGHDT, CDR2 YYEEEE. CDR3 nucleotide sequence: TGTGCCAGCAGCCTCGGACTAGTTAAGTTCTTC. Its translation: CASSLGLVKFF.